This T cell receptor (beta chain) was documented in a study of blood T cell repertoires in COVID-19. From germline, CDR1 is MNHEY and CDR2 SVGAGI. There are 14 residues in the CDR3. V shed 6 bases, J shed 2 bases, and the junction held 7 bases outside the gene matches. TCRdb's table, derived via immunoSEQ multiplex PCR, lists solely in-frame clones and lacks some. The data hold about 130,000 clones, with approximately 83% observed a single time. The TCR sequence derives from a man aged 50-59 years who had recovered from COVID-19. Source material: PBMCs or T cells enriched from blood (not recorded which). The chain has TRBV6-5 and TRBJ2-7; 7 bases line up with TRBD2. The CDR3 loop is CASSQGLPTYEQYF. The CDR3, as DNA: TGTGCCAGCAGCCAGGGACTACCTACCTACGAGCAGTACTTC.